This T cell receptor (beta chain) was recorded in a study of T-cell memory formation after mild COVID-19. This CDR3 comprises 16 residues. From germline, CDR1 is SGHTA and CDR2 FQGNSA. V gave up 4 bases and J gave up 7 bases; unmatched junction bases: 13. TCRdb fed the 5' RACE reads into MiXCR, producing one record per CDR3 protein. The table includes approximately 150,000 distinct CDR3 sequences, more than 14% detected once. This TCR came from an adult woman who had mild COVID-19 (a few samples of this study predate the infection). Cell type and time point are not known. The chain recombines TRBV7-2 with TRBJ2-1, with 7 bases identical to TRBD2. Sequencing input: PBMCs or a T cell subset sorted from them (not recorded which). CDR3 protein: CASSSPWTSLRNEQFF. CDR3 nucleotides: TGTGCCAGCAGCTCCCCGTGGACTAGTCTAAGAAATGAGCAGTTCTTC.